The 18 T cell receptor beta chains given below trace back to one sample, sequenced in a study of blood T cell dynamics during melanoma immunotherapy (dated by TCRdb to 2019 to 2021). Interpreted using the paper, the time point label stands for: pre-treatment baseline. Library preparation was by the immunoSEQ multiplex PCR assay. TCRdb provides this immuneACCESS table in a form limited to in-frame rearrangements. Some clones are lacking; in checked studies, under half of them reflect an unresolved V gene, and why the rest are absent is not known. The sample data list under 8,000 clones, and 75% to 90% of these were observed just once. More than 30% of the sample comes from the top ten. This specimen consisted of blood, obtained from a patient treated with checkpoint blockade. The receptor source for this set is a human donor with melanoma. Some clones in this sample may be carry-over from other donors' samples.

The chain couples TRBV11-2 to TRBJ2-3, with D unresolved. This CDR3 has 12 amino acids. Germline V gene lookup returns CDR1 SGHAT and CDR2 FQNNGV. V shed 3 bases and J shed 1 base, with 2 bases lying between them. In nucleotides, the CDR3 is TGTGCCAGCAGCTTGGGCACAGATACGCAGTATTTT. Translated: CASSLGTDTQYF.

The V gene is TRBV30, the J gene TRBJ1-1, with 7 positions matching TRBD1. Trimming cost V 0 bases and J 4 bases; bases outside gene matches: 17. CDR3 length: 18 amino acids. In germline, CDR1 is GTSNPN, CDR2 SVGIG (reference sequence). CDR3 DNA sequence: TGTGCCTGGAGTGTGGGACCCCCACCCAACAGGGGAGTCACTGAAGCTTTCTTT. As protein: CAWSVGPPPNRGVTEAFF.

The chain joins TRBV19 to TRBJ2-1; TRBD1 matches 9 bases. The CDR3 has 16 amino acids. V lost 3 bases, J lost 5 bases, and 8 bases stayed unmatched. Germline V CDR1 and CDR2: LNHDA, SQIVND (reference sequence). The DNA for the CDR3 is TGTGCCAGTAGTATGGGACAGGGAGGGTCCGACAATGAGCAGTTCTTC. It codes for CASSMGQGGSDNEQFF.

The genes are TRBV2 and TRBJ2-6; possibly TRBD1 or TRBD2 for D (5 bases each). This CDR3 has 16 amino acids. The germline V gene has CDR1 SNHLY and CDR2 FYNNEI. V was pared by 10 bases and J by 3 bases, with 19 bases between. The CDR3 bases are TGTGCCAACCGGGACGAACGACGGGTTGGGGCCAACGTCCTGACTTTC. Translating gives CANRDERRVGANVLTF. Together with reference TRBV2 and TRBJ2-6, the CDR3 gives the full variable domain: EPEVTQTPSHQVTQMGQEVILRCVPISNHLYFYWYRQILGQKVEFLVSFYNNEISEKSEIFDDQFSVERPDGSNFTLKIRSTKLEDSAMYFCANRDERRVGANVLTFGAGSRLTVL.

The rearrangement uses TRBV29-1 and TRBJ2-3, with unresolved D. The CDR3 length is 12 residues. The V end was cut by 5 bases, the J end by 4 bases, with 10 bases between. From germline, CDR1 is SQVTM and CDR2 ANQGSEA. The CDR3 is CSVHDSADTQYF. CDR3 nucleotides: TGCAGCGTTCACGACTCCGCAGATACGCAGTATTTT.

This rearrangement joins TRBV14 to TRBJ2-4; 7 bases match TRBD2. The CDR3 is 13 amino acids. Unmatched junction bases numbered 1, after V lost 1 base and J lost 7 bases. Germline-derived CDR1 and CDR2 are SGHDN and FVKESK. CDR3 protein: CASSQVGGNIQYF. The CDR3 coding sequence is TGTGCCAGCAGCCAAGTGGGGGGGAACATTCAGTACTTC.

The chain couples TRBV11-2 to TRBJ2-3, with a possible D match to TRBD1 (6 bases). There are 14 residues in the CDR3. Trimming cost V 2 bases and J 5 bases, with 11 bases left between them. Germline V gene lookup returns CDR1 SGHAT and CDR2 FQNNGV. CDR3 region: CASSLMGARDTQYF. CDR3 bases: TGTGCCAGCAGCTTAATGGGGGCGAGAGATACGCAGTATTTT.

This chain links TRBV27 with TRBJ2-7; D is possibly TRBD2 (5 bases). Germline CDR1 MNHEY, CDR2 SMNVEV (reference sequence). CDR3 length: 13 amino acids. CDR3 sequence reads: CAPLGLEVAWQYF. The CDR3 nucleotides read TGTGCACCCCTAGGGCTGGAGGTCGCGTGGCAGTACTTC.

This clone was observed a single time. The junction departs from the called germline gene at one end, perhaps through a read error. V usage is TRBV5-1 and J usage is TRBJ1-6; tentative D call: TRBD1 (5 bases). The germline gives CDR1 SGHRS, CDR2 YFSETQ. This CDR3 contains 14 residues. The CDR3 nucleotides read TGTGCCAGCAGCTTGGGGCTTTATAATTCACCCCTCCACTTT. It translates to CASSLGLYNSPLHF.

This sequence joins TRBV21-1 and TRBJ2-7; the table assigns TRBD2, which was not confirmed against the DNA. TRBV21-1 is a listed pseudogene. The CDR3 totals 17 residues. CDR3 amino acids: CASSKVRLAGASYEQYF. The CDR3 nucleotides are TGTGCCAGCAGCAAAGTACGGCTAGCGGGAGCCTCCTACGAGCAGTACTTC.

The V and J genes are TRBV4-1 and TRBJ2-1; TRBD2 agrees at 8 bases. V shed 2 bases, J shed 2 bases, and the junction held 5 bases outside the gene matches. This CDR3 has 16 residues. Germline V lookup: CDR1 MGHRA, CDR2 YSYEKL. Written as DNA, the CDR3 is TGCGCCAGCAGCCAAATCGGGACTAGGGCCTACAATGAGCAGTTCTTC. Residues: CASSQIGTRAYNEQFF.

The chain joins TRBV19 to TRBJ1-1, with TRBD1 matching over 7 bases. V gave up 4 bases and J gave up 4 bases; unmatched junction bases: 6. The germline V gene encodes CDR1 LNHDA and CDR2 SQIVND (reference sequence). The CDR3 runs 14 residues. CDR3 DNA sequence: TGTGCCAGTAGTAGGCTTACAGGGGTCACTGAAGCTTTCTTT. Translating gives CASSRLTGVTEAFF.

The chain couples TRBV6-5 to TRBJ2-2; 7 positions match TRBD1. The V gene end was trimmed by 6 bases and the J gene end by 6 bases; junction bases not matched to a gene: 7. CDR3 size: 14 residues. Germline CDR1 and CDR2: MNHEY and SVGAGI. In DNA, the CDR3 is TGTGCCAGCAGGCGACAGGGTAACGCCGGGGAGCTGTTTTTT. This gives the protein CASRRQGNAGELFF.

The chain links TRBV28 to TRBJ1-5; D gene unclear. The CDR3 consists of 12 residues. The V end was cut by 6 bases, the J end by 7 bases, with 10 bases between. In germline, CDR1 is MDHEN, CDR2 SYDVKM. CDR3 nucleotides: TGTGCCAGCAGCGGACCTTGGCAGCCCCAGCATTTT. Encoded protein: CASSGPWQPQHF. Full variable domain (missing parts from reference TRBV28 and TRBJ1-5): DVKVTQSSRYLVKRTGEKVFLECVQDMDHENMFWYRQDPGLGLRLIYFSYDVKMKEKGDIPEGYSVSREKKERFSLILESASTNQTSMYLCASSGPWQPQHFGDGTRLSIL.

J is TRBJ2-4 and V is TRBV11-1; D unresolved. Trimming took off 4 bases at V and 0 bases at J, with 10 bases between the two ends. Looked up from germline, CDR1 is SGHAT and CDR2 is FQDESV (reference sequence). There are 15 residues in the CDR3. This chain's CDR3 is CASSSGRLAKNIQYF. CDR3 nucleotide sequence: TGTGCCAGCAGCTCTGGACGGCTAGCCAAAAACATTCAGTACTTC.

The rearrangement joins TRBV28 to TRBJ2-4; 7 bases line up with TRBD1. This CDR3 comprises 16 residues. The germline V gene encodes CDR1 MDHEN and CDR2 SYDVKM. The trim removed 0 bases at V and 6 bases at J, leaving 8 bases unmatched. CDR3 loop: CASSLWVTGRLNIQYF. The CDR3 DNA reads as TGTGCCAGCAGTTTATGGGTGACAGGGCGACTAAACATTCAGTACTTC.

The chain couples TRBV2 to TRBJ1-4, with 8 bases aligning to TRBD1. With V trimmed by 8 bases and J by 10 bases, 3 bases remained unmatched. CDR1 is SNHLY, CDR2 FYNNEI, per germline. CDR3 size: 11 residues. CDR3 bases: TGTGCCAGCGGACAGGGAGGAAAACTGTTTTTT. Amino acid sequence: CASGQGGKLFF.

This rearrangement joins TRBV19 to TRBJ1-1, with 8 bases matching TRBD1. V shed 3 bases, J shed 2 bases, and the junction held 8 bases outside the gene matches. Germline V gene data show CDR1 as LNHDA and CDR2 as SQIVND (reference sequence). The CDR3 is made up of 16 amino acids. The CDR3 DNA reads TGTGCCAGTAGTATCGGGGCAGGGGGCGCAAACACTGAAGCTTTCTTT. It translates to CASSIGAGGANTEAFF.